Many counts were recorded for the clone carrying this T cell receptor (beta chain). Its target is not known. Trimming pared 8 bases from V and 6 bases from J, leaving 12 bases between. Germline CDR1 is SEHNR and CDR2 is FQNEAQ (reference sequence). This CDR3 comprises 12 residues. This specimen belongs to a study of early T cells in non-severe SARS-CoV-2 infection. On the study more broadly: RNA in bulk from unsorted whole blood was sequenced, and chains were unpaired. Study-wide findings and caveats: The matching step, a VDJdb search, favored anti-spike CD8 responses and missed private and CD4 specificities.

Unique molecular identifiers tagged individual cDNA molecules. TCRdb passed the 5' RACE reads through MiXCR, listing each CDR3 protein once. This sample has 50,000 or so distinct CDR3 sequences, with about 4% found just once. The chain recombines TRBV7-9 with TRBJ2-3, with a tentative D call TRBD2 (5 bases). The clonotype originates from an adult who was a healthcare worker with PCR-confirmed SARS-CoV-2 infection or an uninfected control (not recorded which). The sample taken for sequencing was whole blood. The DNA for the CDR3 is TGTGCCAGCTTATCGACGGGGGATACGCAGTATTTT. It codes for CASLSTGDTQYF. Full variable domain (missing parts from reference TRBV7-9 and TRBJ2-3): DTGVSQNPRHKITKRGQNVTFRCDPISEHNRLYWYRQTLGQGPEFLTYFQNEAQLEKSRLLSDRFSAERPKGSFSTLEIQRTEQGDSAMYLCASLSTGDTQYFGPGTRLTVL.